The TCR beta chain described here comes from a study of CD8+CD57+ T cells in acquired aplastic anemia. Study in general: Across the sorted CD4+ and CD8+ cells, DNA amounts averaged 3.2 ug. Regarding the study as a whole: Patients and controls had in common some 30 CD8+ CDR3 sequences.

The V and J ends lost 2 bases and 0 bases respectively, with 9 bases between them. There are 15 residues in the CDR3. Germline V gives CDR1 ENHRY, CDR2 SYGVKD. Patients chosen for sequencing had shown CD8+CD57+ cell expansion by flow cytometry. Patients had not yet gotten any therapy when their blood was taken for sampling. Genomic DNA constituted the template upon which TCR beta VDJ and CDR3 profiling was performed. Each CDR3 protein gets one entry after TCRdb re-called the reads with MiXCR. The sample includes roughly 200,000 distinct CDR3 sequences, 60% to 80% of them seen just once. On this clonotype: Its antigen is as yet unknown.

This receptor was taken from a human donor with aplastic anemia. The sequencing sample was made of sorted CD4+, CD8+, or CD8+CD57+ T cells (not recorded which) from PBMCs. The gene calls are TRBV10-3 and TRBJ2-3; D gene unclear. The CDR3 here is CAISEPRTSTDTQYF. The CDR3 bases are TGTGCCATCAGTGAGCCGAGAACTAGCACAGATACGCAGTATTTT.